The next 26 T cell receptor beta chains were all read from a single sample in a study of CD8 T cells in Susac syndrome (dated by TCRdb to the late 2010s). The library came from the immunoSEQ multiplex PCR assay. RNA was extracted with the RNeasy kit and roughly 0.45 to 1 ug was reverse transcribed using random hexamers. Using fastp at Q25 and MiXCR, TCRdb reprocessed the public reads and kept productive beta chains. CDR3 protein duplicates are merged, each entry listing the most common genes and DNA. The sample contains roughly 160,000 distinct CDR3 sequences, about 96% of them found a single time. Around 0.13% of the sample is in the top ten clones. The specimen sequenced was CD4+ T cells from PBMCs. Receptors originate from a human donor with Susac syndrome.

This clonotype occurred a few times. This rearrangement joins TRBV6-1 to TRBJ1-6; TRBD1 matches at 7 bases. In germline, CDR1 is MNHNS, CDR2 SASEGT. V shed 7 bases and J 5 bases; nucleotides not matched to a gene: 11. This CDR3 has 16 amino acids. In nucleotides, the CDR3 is TGTGCCAGCACCCACTCCACGACAGGGAATAATTCACCCCTCCACTTT. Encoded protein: CASTHSTTGNNSPLHF.

The DNA of the CDR3 is TGTGCCAGCAGCTTGGACGTCTATGGCTACACCTTC. Translating gives CASSLDVYGYTF. This chain connects TRBV5-4 to TRBJ1-2, with no clear D. The CDR3 runs 12 residues. The V gene's germline CDR1 is SGHNT and CDR2 YYREEE (reference sequence). The V end was cut by 0 bases, the J end by 4 bases, with 4 bases between.

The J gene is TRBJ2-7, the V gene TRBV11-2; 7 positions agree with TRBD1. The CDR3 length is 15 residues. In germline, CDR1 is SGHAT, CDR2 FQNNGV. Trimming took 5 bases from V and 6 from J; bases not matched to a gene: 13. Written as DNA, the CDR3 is TGTGCCAGCAGCCCGGCGGCAGGGGGTCTGATCGAGCAGTACTTC. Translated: CASSPAAGGLIEQYF.

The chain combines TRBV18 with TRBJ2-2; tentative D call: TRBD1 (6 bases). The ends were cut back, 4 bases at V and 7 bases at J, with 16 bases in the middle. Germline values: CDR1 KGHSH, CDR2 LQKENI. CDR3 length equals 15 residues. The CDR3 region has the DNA TGTGCCAGCTCACTCTCCGGGACATCACACGGGGAGCTGTTTTTT. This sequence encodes CASSLSGTSHGELFF.

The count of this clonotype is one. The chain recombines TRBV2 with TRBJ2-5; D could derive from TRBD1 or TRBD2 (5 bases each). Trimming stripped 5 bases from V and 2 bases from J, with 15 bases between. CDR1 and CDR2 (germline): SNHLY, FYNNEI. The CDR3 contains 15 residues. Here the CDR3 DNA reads TGTGCCAGCAGTCAGAGCCGGGACCTACAAGAGACCCAGTACTTC. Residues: CASSQSRDLQETQYF.

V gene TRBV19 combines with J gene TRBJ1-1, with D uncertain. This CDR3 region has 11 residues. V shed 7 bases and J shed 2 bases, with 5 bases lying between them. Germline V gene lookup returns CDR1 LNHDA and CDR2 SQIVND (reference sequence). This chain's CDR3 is CASKKNTEAFF. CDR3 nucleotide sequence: TGTGCCAGTAAGAAAAACACTGAAGCTTTCTTT. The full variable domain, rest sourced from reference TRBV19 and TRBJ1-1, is DGGITQSPKYLFRKEGQNVTLSCEQNLNHDAMYWYRQDPGQGLRLIYYSQIVNDFQKGDIAEGYSVSREKKESFPLTVTSAQKNPTAFYLCASKKNTEAFFGQGTRLTVV.

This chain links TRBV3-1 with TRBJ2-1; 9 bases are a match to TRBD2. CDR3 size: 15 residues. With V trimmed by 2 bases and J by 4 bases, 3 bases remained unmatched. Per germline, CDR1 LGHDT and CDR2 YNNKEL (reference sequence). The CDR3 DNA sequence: TGTGCCAGCAGCCAATCTAGCGGGGTTTACAATGAGCAGTTCTTC. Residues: CASSQSSGVYNEQFF.

The CDR3 nucleotides read TGTGCCAGCAGTAGAAACCGGGGCTATACGGAGACCCAGTACTTC. Protein sequence: CASSRNRGYTETQYF. This chain connects TRBV2 to TRBJ2-5, with D perhaps given as TRBD1 or TRBD2 (5 bases each). The ends were cut back, 5 bases at V and 5 bases at J, with 18 bases in the middle. From germline, CDR1 is SNHLY and CDR2 FYNNEI. This CDR3 is 15 amino acids long.

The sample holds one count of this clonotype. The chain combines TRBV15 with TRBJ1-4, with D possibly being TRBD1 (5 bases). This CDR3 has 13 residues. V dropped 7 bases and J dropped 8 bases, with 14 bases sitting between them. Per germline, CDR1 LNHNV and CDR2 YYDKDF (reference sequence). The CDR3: CATMGGVREKLFF. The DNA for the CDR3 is TGTGCCACCATGGGAGGGGTTCGGGAAAAACTGTTTTTT.

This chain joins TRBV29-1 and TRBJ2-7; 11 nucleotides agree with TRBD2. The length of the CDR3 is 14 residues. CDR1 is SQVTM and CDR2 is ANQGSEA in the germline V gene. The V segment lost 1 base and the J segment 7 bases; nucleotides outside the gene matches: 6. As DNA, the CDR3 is TGCAGCGTTGAAGGTTTAGCGGGAGGGAGTGAGCAGTACTTC. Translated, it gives CSVEGLAGGSEQYF.

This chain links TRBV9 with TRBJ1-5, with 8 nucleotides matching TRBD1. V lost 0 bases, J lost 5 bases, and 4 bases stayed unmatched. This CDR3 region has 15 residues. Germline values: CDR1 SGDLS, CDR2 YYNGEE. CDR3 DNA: TGTGCCAGCAGCGTAGCAGCAGGGGGCCATCAGCCCCAGCATTTT. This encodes CASSVAAGGHQPQHF.

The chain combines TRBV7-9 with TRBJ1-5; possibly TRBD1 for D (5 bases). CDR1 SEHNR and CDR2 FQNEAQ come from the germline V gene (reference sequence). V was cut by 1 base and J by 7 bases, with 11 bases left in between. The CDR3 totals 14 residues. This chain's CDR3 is CASSLVGAEQPQHF. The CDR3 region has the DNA TGTGCCAGCAGCTTAGTAGGGGCAGAGCAGCCCCAGCATTTT.

CDR3 region: CASSQDRDTQDEQFF. CDR3 bases: TGCGCCAGCAGCCAAGATCGGGACACGCAGGATGAGCAGTTCTTC. The gene calls are TRBV4-3 and TRBJ2-1; possibly TRBD1 for D (6 bases). Germline V lookup: CDR1 LGHNA, CDR2 YSLEER. Trimming took 0 bases from V and 8 from J, leaving 14 bases between them. This CDR3 contains 15 residues.

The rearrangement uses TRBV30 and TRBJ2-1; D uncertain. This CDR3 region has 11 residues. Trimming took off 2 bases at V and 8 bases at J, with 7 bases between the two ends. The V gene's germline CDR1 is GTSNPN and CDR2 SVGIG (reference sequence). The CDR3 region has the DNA TGTGCCTGGAGTTATGGAGATGAGCAGTTCTTC. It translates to CAWSYGDEQFF. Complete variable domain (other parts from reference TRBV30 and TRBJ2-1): SQTIHQWPATLVQPVGSPLSLECTVEGTSNPNLYWYRQAAGRGLQLLFYSVGIGQISSEVPQNLSASRPQDRQFILSSKKLLLSDSGFYLCAWSYGDEQFFGPGTRLTVL.

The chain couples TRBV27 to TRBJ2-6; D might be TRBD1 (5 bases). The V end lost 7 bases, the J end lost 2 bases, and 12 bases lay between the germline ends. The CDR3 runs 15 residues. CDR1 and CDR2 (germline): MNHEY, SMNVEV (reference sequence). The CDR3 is CASTLTGAGANVLTF. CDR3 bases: TGTGCCAGCACCCTAACAGGAGCTGGGGCCAACGTCCTGACTTTC.

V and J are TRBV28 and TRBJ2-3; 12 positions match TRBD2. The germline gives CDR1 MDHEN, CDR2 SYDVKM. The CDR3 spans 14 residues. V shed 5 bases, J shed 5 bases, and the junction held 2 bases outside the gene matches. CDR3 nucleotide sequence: TGTGCCAGCAGTCTAGCGGGGGGGCAAGATACGCAGTATTTT. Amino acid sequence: CASSLAGGQDTQYF.

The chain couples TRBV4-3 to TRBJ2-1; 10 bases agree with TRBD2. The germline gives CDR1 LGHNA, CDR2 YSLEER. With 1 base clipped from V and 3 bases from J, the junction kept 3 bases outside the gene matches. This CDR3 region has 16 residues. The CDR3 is CASSQASGGDYNEQFF. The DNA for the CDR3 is TGCGCCAGCAGCCAAGCCAGCGGGGGGGACTACAATGAGCAGTTCTTC.

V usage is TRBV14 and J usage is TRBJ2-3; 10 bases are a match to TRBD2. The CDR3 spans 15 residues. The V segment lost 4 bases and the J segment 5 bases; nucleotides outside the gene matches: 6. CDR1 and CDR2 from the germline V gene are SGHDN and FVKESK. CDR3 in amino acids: CASSLYSGGRDTQYF. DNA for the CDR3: TGTGCCAGCAGCCTCTATAGCGGGGGGAGAGATACGCAGTATTTT. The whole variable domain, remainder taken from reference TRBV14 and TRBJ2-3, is EAGVTQFPSHSVIEKGQTVTLRCDPISGHDNLYWYRRVMGKEIKFLLHFVKESKQDESGMPNNRFLAERTGGTYSTLKVQPAELEDSGVYFCASSLYSGGRDTQYFGPGTRLTVL.

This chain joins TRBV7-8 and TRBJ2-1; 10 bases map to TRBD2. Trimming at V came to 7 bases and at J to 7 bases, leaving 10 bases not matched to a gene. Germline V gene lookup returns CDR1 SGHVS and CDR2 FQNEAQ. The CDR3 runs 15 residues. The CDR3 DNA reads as TGTGCCAGCACCATAGGGCCTAGCGGGAGTAATGAGCAGTTCTTC. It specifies CASTIGPSGSNEQFF. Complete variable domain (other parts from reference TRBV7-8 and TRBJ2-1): GAGVSQSPRYKVAKRGQDVALRCDPISGHVSLFWYQQALGQGPEFLTYFQNEAQLDKSGLPSDRFFAERPEGSVSTLKIQRTQQEDSAVYLCASTIGPSGSNEQFFGPGTRLTVL.

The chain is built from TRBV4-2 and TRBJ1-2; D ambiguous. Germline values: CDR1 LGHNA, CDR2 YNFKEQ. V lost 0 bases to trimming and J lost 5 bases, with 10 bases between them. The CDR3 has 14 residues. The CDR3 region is CASSQDSPEYGYTF. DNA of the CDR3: TGTGCCAGCAGCCAAGATAGTCCGGAATATGGCTACACCTTC.

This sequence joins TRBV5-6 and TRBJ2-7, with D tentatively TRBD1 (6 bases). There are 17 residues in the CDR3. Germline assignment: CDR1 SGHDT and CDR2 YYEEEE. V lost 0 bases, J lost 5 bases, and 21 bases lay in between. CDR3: CASSLDPGGTRIDEQYF. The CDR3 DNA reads TGTGCCAGCAGCTTGGACCCCGGTGGGACAAGGATAGACGAGCAGTACTTC. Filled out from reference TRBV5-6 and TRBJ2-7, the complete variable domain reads DAGVTQSPTHLIKTRGQQVTLRCSPKSGHDTVSWYQQALGQGPQFIFQYYEEEERQRGNFPDRFSGHQFPNYSSELNVNALLLGDSALYLCASSLDPGGTRIDEQYFGPGTRLTVT.

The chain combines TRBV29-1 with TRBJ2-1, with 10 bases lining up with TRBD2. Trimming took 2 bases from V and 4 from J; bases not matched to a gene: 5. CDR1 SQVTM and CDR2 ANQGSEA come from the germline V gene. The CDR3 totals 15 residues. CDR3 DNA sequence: TGCAGCGTTGAACTGGAAGCGGGAGGGTACAATGAGCAGTTCTTC. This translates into CSVELEAGGYNEQFF.

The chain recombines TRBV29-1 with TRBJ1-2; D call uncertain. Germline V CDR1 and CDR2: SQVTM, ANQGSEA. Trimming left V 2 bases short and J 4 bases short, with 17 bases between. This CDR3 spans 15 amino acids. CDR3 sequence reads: CSVEHGLSAVYGYTF. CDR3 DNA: TGCAGCGTTGAACATGGGCTGTCTGCCGTCTATGGCTACACCTTC.

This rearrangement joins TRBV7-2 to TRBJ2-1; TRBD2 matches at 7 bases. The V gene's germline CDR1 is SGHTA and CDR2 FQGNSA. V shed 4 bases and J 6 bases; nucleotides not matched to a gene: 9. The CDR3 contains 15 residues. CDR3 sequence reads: CASSSRAGVSNEQFF. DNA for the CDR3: TGTGCCAGCAGCTCCCGGGCGGGAGTAAGCAATGAGCAGTTCTTC.

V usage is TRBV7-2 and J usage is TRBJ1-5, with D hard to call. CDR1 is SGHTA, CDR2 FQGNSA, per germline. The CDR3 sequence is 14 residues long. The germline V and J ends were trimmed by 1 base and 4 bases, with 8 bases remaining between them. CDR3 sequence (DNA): TGTGCCAGCAGCTTAGAGGGAATGAATCAGCCCCAGCATTTT. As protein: CASSLEGMNQPQHF.

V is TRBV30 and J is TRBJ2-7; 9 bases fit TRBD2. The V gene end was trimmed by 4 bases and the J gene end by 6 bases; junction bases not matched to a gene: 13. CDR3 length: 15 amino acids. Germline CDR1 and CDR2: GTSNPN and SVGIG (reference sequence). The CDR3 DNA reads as TGTGCCTGGACGGGGCTAGCGGGAACCGCGGGCGAGCAGTACTTC. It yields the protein CAWTGLAGTAGEQYF.